This is a list of T cell receptor beta chains from one sample in a study of blood T cell repertoires in COVID-19. Method: immunoSEQ multiplex PCR; TCRdb's copy keeps in-frame clones and lacks some. The sample records 200,000 or so clones, just over 85% being singletons. The sample consisted of PBMCs or T cells enriched from blood (not recorded which). The receptor set was obtained from a woman between 40 and 55 years old with acute COVID-19. The CDR3 runs from the conserved cysteine through the conserved F or W. A D gene is named only where the DNA matches it firmly. The size of a clone is reported for some rows only, either as once, few or many, or as a class for expanded clones.

>TRBJ1-2|TRBV5-4|-|-
TGTGCCAGCAGCTTGGCCAAGTGGGGGCAGGGAAGAGGCTACACCTTC
CASSLAKWGQGRGYTF
>TRBJ2-7|TRBV19|TRBD1|-
TGTGCCAGTAGTACCCGGGACAGGGGCCACGAGCAGTACTTC
CASSTRDRGHEQYF
>TRBJ1-2|TRBV5-1|-|few
TGCGCCAGCAGCTTCGGGACAAACTCACGGCGGGGCTACACCTTC
CASSFGTNSRRGYTF
>TRBJ1-1|TRBV7-3|-|-
TGTGCCAGCAGCTTAAATCCACAGGCGACTGAAGCTTTCTTT
CASSLNPQATEAFF
>TRBJ2-2|TRBV3-1/TRBV3-2|TRBD1|-
TGTGCCAGCAGCCAAGTGAACAGGGGTGCCGGGGAGCTGTTTTTT
CASSQVNRGAGELFF
>TRBJ1-1|TRBV5-1|-|-
TGCGCCAGCCACCCCCGGGACATGAACACTGAAGCTTTCTTT
CASHPRDMNTEAFF
>TRBJ1-5|TRBV6-2/TRBV6-3|-|-
TGTGCCAGCAGTACCAGAAATCAGCCCCAGCATTTT
CASSTRNQPQHF
>TRBJ1-1|TRBV3-1/TRBV3-2|-|-
TGTGCCAGCAGCCAAGAGTCCGGGTTCACTGAAGCTTTCTTT
CASSQESGFTEAFF
>TRBJ1-6|TRBV27|TRBD1|-
TGTGCCAGCAGGATCGGGGGGACAGGAATGGATTCACCCCTCCACTTT
CASRIGGTGMDSPLHF
>TRBJ1-1|TRBV9|-|-
TGTGCCAGCAGCCTCGGTGGCTCAGGAAGCGCTTTCTTT
CASSLGGSGSAFF
>TRBJ1-2|TRBV5-6|-|-
TGTGCCAGCAGCCCTCGTGATGGGGCAGGCTACACCTTC
CASSPRDGAGYTF
>TRBJ2-7|TRBV19|TRBD2|-
TGTGCCAGTAGTATGGGGGGGTACGACGAGCAGTACTTC
CASSMGGYDEQYF
>TRBJ1-2|TRBV7-9|-|-
TGTGCCAGCAGCCCCCAGGGGAGCGGCTACACCTTC
CASSPQGSGYTF
>TRBJ1-5|TRBV19|TRBD1|-
TGTGCCACCTGGGACAGGGGAACGGATCAGCCCCAGCATTTT
CATWDRGTDQPQHF
>TRBJ1-2|TRBV18|-|-
TGTGCCAGCTCACCTGAAGACACAACCTTTAACTATGGCTACACCTTC
CASSPEDTTFNYGYTF
>TRBJ1-4|TRBV27|-|-
TGTGCCAGCAGTCCCTCGGGGGGTCCCAATGAAAAACTGTTTTTT
CASSPSGGPNEKLFF
>TRBJ1-1|TRBV7-9|TRBD1|-
TGTGCCAGCAGCCCAGGGGGCCCCAACACTGAAGCTTTCTTT
CASSPGGPNTEAFF
>TRBJ1-2|TRBV19|-|-
TGTGCCAGTACCTCGAGGCACAGGGAAGGCTACACCTTC
CASTSRHREGYTF
>TRBJ1-2|TRBV2|TRBD1|-
TGTGCCAGCAGTGAAAAGGCGGGGACAGAATATGGCTACACCTTC
CASSEKAGTEYGYTF
>TRBJ1-1|TRBV27|TRBD1|-
TGTGCCAGCAGTTTAAGTGGGACAGTGAACACTGAAGCTTTCTTT
CASSLSGTVNTEAFF
>TRBJ1-2|TRBV24-1|-|-
TGTGCCACCAGTGATTTGCCAGGGTCCGGCTACACCTTC
CATSDLPGSGYTF
>TRBJ1-2|TRBV11-3|TRBD1|-
TGTGCCAGCAGCTTAGATCAGGGGGCAAATTCTAACTATGGCTACACCTTC
CASSLDQGANSNYGYTF